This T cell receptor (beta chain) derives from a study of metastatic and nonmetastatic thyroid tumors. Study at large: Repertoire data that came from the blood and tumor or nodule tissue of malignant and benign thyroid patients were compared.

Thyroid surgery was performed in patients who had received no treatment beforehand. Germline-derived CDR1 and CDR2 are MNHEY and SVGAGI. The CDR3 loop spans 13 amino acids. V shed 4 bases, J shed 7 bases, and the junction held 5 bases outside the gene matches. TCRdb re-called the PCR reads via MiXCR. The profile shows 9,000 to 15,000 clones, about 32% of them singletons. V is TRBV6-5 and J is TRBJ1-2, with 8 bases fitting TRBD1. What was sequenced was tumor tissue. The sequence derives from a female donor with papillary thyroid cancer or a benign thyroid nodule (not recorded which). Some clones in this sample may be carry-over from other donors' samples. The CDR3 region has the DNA TGTGCCAGCAGTTGGACAGGGACGTCTGGCTACACCTTC. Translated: CASSWTGTSGYTF.